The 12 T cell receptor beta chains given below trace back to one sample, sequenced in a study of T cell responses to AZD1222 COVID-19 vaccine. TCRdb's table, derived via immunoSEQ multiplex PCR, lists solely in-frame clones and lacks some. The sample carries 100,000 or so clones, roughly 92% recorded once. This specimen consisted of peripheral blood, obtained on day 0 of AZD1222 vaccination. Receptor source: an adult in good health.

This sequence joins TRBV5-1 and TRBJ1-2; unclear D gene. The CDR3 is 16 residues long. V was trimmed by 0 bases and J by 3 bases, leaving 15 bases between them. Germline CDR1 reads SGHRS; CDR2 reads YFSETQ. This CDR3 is CASSLEDLTVDYGYTF. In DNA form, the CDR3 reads TGCGCCAGCAGCTTGGAGGATCTGACCGTAGACTATGGCTACACCTTC.

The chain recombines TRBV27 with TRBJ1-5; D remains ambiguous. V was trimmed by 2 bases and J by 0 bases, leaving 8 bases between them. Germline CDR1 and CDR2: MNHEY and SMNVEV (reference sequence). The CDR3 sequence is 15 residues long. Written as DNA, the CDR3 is TGTGCCAGCAGTTTACGGGTCGATAGCAATCAGCCCCAGCATTTT. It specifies CASSLRVDSNQPQHF.

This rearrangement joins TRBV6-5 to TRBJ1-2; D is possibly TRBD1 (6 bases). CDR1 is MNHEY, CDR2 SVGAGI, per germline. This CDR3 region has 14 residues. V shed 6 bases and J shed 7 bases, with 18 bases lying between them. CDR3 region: CASSQNRDFFGYTF. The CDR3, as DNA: TGTGCCAGCAGCCAAAACAGGGATTTTTTTGGCTACACCTTC.

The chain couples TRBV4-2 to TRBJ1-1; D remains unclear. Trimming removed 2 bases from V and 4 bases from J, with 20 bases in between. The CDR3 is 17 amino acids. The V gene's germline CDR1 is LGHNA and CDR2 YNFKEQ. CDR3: CASSQSGAPSGGTEAFF. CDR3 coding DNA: TGTGCCAGCAGCCAAAGTGGTGCACCCTCAGGTGGCACTGAAGCTTTCTTT.

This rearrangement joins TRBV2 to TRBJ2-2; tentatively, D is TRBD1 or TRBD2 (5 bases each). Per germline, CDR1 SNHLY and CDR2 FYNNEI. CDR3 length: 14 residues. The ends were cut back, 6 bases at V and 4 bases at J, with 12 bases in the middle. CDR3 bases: TGTGCCAGCAGCCCGGGACCGCCCACCGGGGAGCTGTTTTTT. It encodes CASSPGPPTGELFF.

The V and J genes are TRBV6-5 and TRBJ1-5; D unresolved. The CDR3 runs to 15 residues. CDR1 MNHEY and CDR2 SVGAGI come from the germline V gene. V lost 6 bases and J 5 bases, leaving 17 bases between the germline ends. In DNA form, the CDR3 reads TGTGCCAGCAGCCTATACCAGTCCGGGGATCAGCCCCAGCATTTT. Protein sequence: CASSLYQSGDQPQHF.

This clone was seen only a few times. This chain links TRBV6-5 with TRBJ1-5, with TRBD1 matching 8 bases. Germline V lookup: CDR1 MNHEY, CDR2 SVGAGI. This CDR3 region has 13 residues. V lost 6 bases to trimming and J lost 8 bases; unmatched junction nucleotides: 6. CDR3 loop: CASRRTGMEPQHF. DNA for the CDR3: TGTGCCAGCAGACGGACAGGGATGGAGCCCCAGCATTTT.

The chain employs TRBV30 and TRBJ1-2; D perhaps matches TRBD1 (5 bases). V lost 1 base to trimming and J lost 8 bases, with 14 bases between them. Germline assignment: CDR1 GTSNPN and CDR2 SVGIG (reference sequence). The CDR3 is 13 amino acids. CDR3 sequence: CAWSALGVSGYTF. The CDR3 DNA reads TGTGCCTGGAGTGCGTTGGGGGTGAGCGGCTACACCTTC.

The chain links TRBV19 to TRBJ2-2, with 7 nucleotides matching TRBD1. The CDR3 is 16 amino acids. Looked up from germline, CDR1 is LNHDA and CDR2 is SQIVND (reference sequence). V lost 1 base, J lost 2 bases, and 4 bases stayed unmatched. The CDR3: CASSIGGQRNTGELFF. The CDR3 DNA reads TGTGCCAGTAGTATAGGGGGACAGAGAAACACCGGGGAGCTGTTTTTT. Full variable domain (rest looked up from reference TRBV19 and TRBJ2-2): DGGITQSPKYLFRKEGQNVTLSCEQNLNHDAMYWYRQDPGQGLRLIYYSQIVNDFQKGDIAEGYSVSREKKESFPLTVTSAQKNPTAFYLCASSIGGQRNTGELFFGEGSRLTVL.

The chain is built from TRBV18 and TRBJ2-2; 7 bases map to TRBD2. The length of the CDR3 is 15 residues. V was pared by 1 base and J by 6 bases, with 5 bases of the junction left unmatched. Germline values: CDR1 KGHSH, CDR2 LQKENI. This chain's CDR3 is CASSPRSAGAGELFF. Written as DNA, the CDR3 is TGTGCCAGCTCACCACGGAGCGCGGGGGCCGGGGAGCTGTTTTTT.

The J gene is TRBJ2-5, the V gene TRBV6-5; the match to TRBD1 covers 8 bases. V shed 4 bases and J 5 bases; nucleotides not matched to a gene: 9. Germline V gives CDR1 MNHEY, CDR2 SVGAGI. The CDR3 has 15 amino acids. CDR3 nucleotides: TGTGCCAGCAGTTTGGACAGGGCCGAGGCGGAGACCCAGTACTTC. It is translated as CASSLDRAEAETQYF.

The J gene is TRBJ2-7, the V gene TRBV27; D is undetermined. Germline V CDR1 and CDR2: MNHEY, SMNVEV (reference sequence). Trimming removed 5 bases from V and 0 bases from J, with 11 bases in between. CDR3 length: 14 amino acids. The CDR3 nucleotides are TGTGCCAGCAGTGCCGTGATAAACTCCTACGAGCAGTACTTC. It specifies CASSAVINSYEQYF.